This T cell receptor beta chain emerged from a study of beta chain features in type 1 diabetes (dated by TCRdb to about 2018). Context from the whole study: No differences in mean age, gender distribution, total cell number or subset yield were found between patients and healthy donors. Whereas all 30 or so donors provided naive and central memory subsets, regulatory and stem cell-like memory subsets were isolated from just 8 patients and roughly 8 healthy donors. A total of some 110 million sorted cells were examined across all samples, and the number of cells per subset was strongly correlated with RNA yield. In the study, recently diagnosed type 1 diabetes patients and matched healthy donors were compared on the TCRB repertoires of their sorted circulating CD4+ T cell subsets.

Study-level results and caveats: Because cDNA was sequenced instead of genomic DNA, highly expressing activated cells could be over-represented, though the groups showed no difference in activation or CD3 levels. Fewer insertions and more nucleotide deletions at VDJ recombination sites were observed in patients with type 1 diabetes, implying thymic rearrangement abnormalities. PCR may preferentially amplify shorter templates, but because patient and control samples were amplified and corrected together, any resulting skew would affect both groups equally. A moderate but significant shortening of TCRB CDR3 length was observed in type 1 diabetes patients in all four CD4+ subsets. The naive, central memory and regulatory TCRB repertoires appeared to resemble one another more closely among patients than among healthy donors. Because the HLA sub-analyses included only small numbers of individuals, any influence of HLA type on TCRB rearrangement was left unresolved.

The entire isolated RNA was reverse transcribed using the High Capacity cDNA Reverse Transcription Kit, and thus expressed TCRB transcripts were sequenced. Naive, central memory and regulatory T cell samples underwent deep immunoSEQ sequencing, averaging about 3.57 million total reads per sample. Sorted cells were lysed in RLT buffer, and RNA was extracted using DNase-treated RNeasy Micro or Mini kits according to cell number. To prevent cross-contamination, every cell subset was processed on its own, while patient and healthy donor samples were processed together. The immunoSEQ multiplex PCR was used to amplify TCRB sequences from cDNA, yielding 87-bp fragments that span the CDR3 region. Amplicons were sequenced on the Illumina HiSeq platform. On the study's bioinformatics: Synthetic template baselines were used to correct PCR bias computationally, reads within Hamming distance 2 were collapsed together, and singletons that could not be merged were discarded. By aligning reads against IMGT, V, D and J genes, CDR3 length, and insertions or deletions at six rearrangement sites were assigned. Clonotype counts were normalized to sorted cell number within each subset before computing true diversity and Gini coefficients with the tcR R package. The overlap coefficient, calculated on TCRB nucleotide sequences, was used to measure repertoire sharing. As a proxy for the pre-selection repertoire, out-of-frame TCRB sequences from naive cells were analyzed. Imported from immuneACCESS, the table was reduced by TCRdb to in-frame sequences with V and J called. These copies leave out some clones; in studies compared against another copy, an unresolved V gene accounts for under half, and the cause of the remainder is not known. V and J calls plus clone size are reproduced from that table; the DNA served to infer D and trimming. The sample table contains fewer than 500,000 clones; only one count was recorded for roughly 13% of them. The top ten clonotypes cover approximately 0.035% of the sample.

Each donor gave one peripheral blood draw, averaging about 120 mL, which was collected into heparinised tubes. A BD FACSAria II was used to sort naive, central memory, regulatory and stem cell-like memory CD4+ T cells with a panel that included CD45RO, CCR7, CD25, CD127, CD95 and CD27. A purity above 98% was achieved for all sorted populations. PBMCs were isolated immediately by Lymphoprep density gradient centrifugation and stained directly without culture. So that batch effects would be minimized, each experiment stained and sorted samples in pairs, pairing one healthy donor with one patient. This clone has just a few counts. Its target antigen remains unknown. No base qualities exist here, and no much larger clone lies one base off it. CDR1 and CDR2, per the germline V gene, are KGHSH and LQKENI. V is clipped by 4 bases and J by 4 bases, and the sequence between their germline boundaries is 19 bases long. Inclusive of the bounding cysteine and phenylalanine, the CDR3 is 16 residues long. The only DNA kept is the CDR3, 48 bases in frame from the first base.

This clonotype was obtained from a man aged 25 to 45 in good health. Sequenced material: naive CD4+ T cells from blood. Explained via the paper, the cell subset or site label denotes: true naive CD4+ T cells. The chain was built from TRBV18 and TRBJ2-5; a weak D assignment points to TRBD1 (5 bases agree). The sequenced DNA: TGTGCCAGCTCACTCGGTCCAGCTAGAAGGGGAGAGACCCAGTACTTC. Protein translation: CASSLGPARRGETQYF.